This TCR beta chain was sequenced during a study of cytomegalovirus exposure and HLA in healthy donors. At the level of the study: In an early release, HLA-typed donors contributed 80 million to 95 million unique TCR sequences. The study, taken as a whole, reports: In a later analysis, parvovirus B19, influenza, CMV and Epstein-Barr virus appeared linked to several top co-occurrence clusters. An analysis that was carried out later associated fewer than 20,000 TCR beta sequences with HLA alleles at 0.05 false discovery rate. In a later analysis, V- and J-gene trimming of beta chains associated with a DCLRE1C missense variant, replicated independently.

This clone was observed once. The antigen remains undetermined. With 60 Vbeta and 13 Jbeta primers, the PCR was carried out. Data came from immunoSEQ multiplex PCR; TCRdb stores just in-frame clones and leaves some out. The sample shows 120,000 to 150,000 clones, over 75% of them seen only once. Sequencing was performed on PBMCs. The source of this sequence is a man aged 25-45 years in good health and CMV-seronegative.

The CDR3 bases are TGTGCCAGCAGCTCCCCGGAGGGGATTTCCTACGAGCAGTACTTC. As protein: CASSSPEGISYEQYF. The V call is TRBV7-8, the J call TRBJ2-7; D is perhaps TRBD2 (6 bases). The germline V gene encodes CDR1 SGHVS and CDR2 FQNEAQ. V was shortened by 4 bases and J by 1 base, with 14 bases between the two germline ends. This CDR3 is built from 15 residues. Together with reference TRBV7-8 and TRBJ2-7, the CDR3 gives the full variable domain: GAGVSQSPRYKVAKRGQDVALRCDPISGHVSLFWYQQALGQGPEFLTYFQNEAQLDKSGLPSDRFFAERPEGSVSTLKIQRTQQEDSAVYLCASSSPEGISYEQYFGPGTRLTVT.